A single sample is the source of the 20 T cell receptor beta chains below, sequenced in a study of blood T cell repertoires in COVID-19. Method: immunoSEQ multiplex PCR; TCRdb's copy keeps in-frame clones and lacks some. The table lists approximately 250,000 clones, about 87% of them singletons, with 2% to 3% in the top ten. Sequences were obtained from PBMCs or T cells enriched from blood (not recorded which). The source is a woman aged 40 to 55 with acute COVID-19.

The chain links TRBV7-8 to TRBJ2-1; 9 bases agree with TRBD2. Losses at the gene ends were 4 bases for V and 6 bases for J; bases not matched to a gene: 16. From germline, CDR1 is SGHVS and CDR2 FQNEAQ. The CDR3 is 18 amino acids. CDR3 amino acids: CASSSARGVAGDINEQFF. For the CDR3, the DNA is TGTGCCAGCAGCTCTGCCCGTGGGGTAGCGGGGGACATCAATGAGCAGTTCTTC.

This rearrangement joins TRBV7-8 to TRBJ2-7; TRBD1 matches at 9 bases. Germline V CDR1 and CDR2: SGHVS, FQNEAQ. V dropped 1 base and J dropped 2; count of bases not matched to a gene: 3. CDR3 length: 15 residues. The DNA for the CDR3 is TGTGCCAGCAGCTTAGAGGGACAGGGTGCCTACGAGCAGTACTTC. It encodes CASSLEGQGAYEQYF.

The chain carries TRBV5-1 and TRBJ2-7; TRBD1 matches at 7 bases. This CDR3 spans 15 amino acids. CDR1 SGHRS and CDR2 YFSETQ come from the germline V gene. After removal of 6 bases from V and 4 bases from J, the junction contained 13 bases not matched to a gene. The CDR3 DNA reads TGCGCCAGCAACCCCCTGGGGGACAGATTTTACGAGCAGTACTTC. Its translation is CASNPLGDRFYEQYF.

The chain combines TRBV7-2 with TRBJ1-1, with TRBD1 matching over 7 bases. The length of the CDR3 is 13 residues. V shed 6 bases, J shed 10 bases, and the junction held 11 bases outside the gene matches. Germline V gene sequence: CDR1 SGHTA, CDR2 FQGNSA. This CDR3 is CASRLLLPGGAFF. For the CDR3, the DNA is TGTGCCAGCAGACTCCTATTGCCAGGGGGAGCTTTCTTT.

Worth noting for this clone: Other DNA sequences in this sample translate to the same CDR3. J is TRBJ1-1 and V is TRBV12-3 or TRBV12-4; 8 nucleotides line up with TRBD1. This CDR3 contains 13 residues. V shed 6 bases and J 4 bases; nucleotides not matched to a gene: 4. CDR3 loop: CASSTTGGTEAFF. CDR3 DNA: TGTGCCAGCAGCACCACAGGGGGCACTGAAGCTTTCTTT.

In its sample, this clone was seen once. This chain connects TRBV6-5 to TRBJ1-6; a weak D match, TRBD1 (5 bases). The CDR3 spans 14 residues. V was cut by 6 bases and J by 11 bases, with 17 bases left in between. Per the germline V gene, CDR1 is MNHEY and CDR2 is SVGAGI. In DNA form, the CDR3 reads TGTGCCAGCAGGGGGACTGCCCCGGGTCCACCCCTCCACTTT. Its protein is CASRGTAPGPPLHF.

The chain employs TRBV28 and TRBJ2-5; 7 nucleotides match TRBD1. Per the germline V gene, CDR1 is MDHEN and CDR2 is SYDVKM. The CDR3 loop spans 15 amino acids. The junction had 3 bases not matched to a gene; V was cut back by 0 bases and J by 2 bases. DNA for the CDR3: TGTGCCAGCAGTTTATGGGGCAGGGGGCAAGAGACCCAGTACTTC. Encoded protein: CASSLWGRGQETQYF.

The chain employs TRBV19 and TRBJ1-1, with 8 bases identical to TRBD1. The trim removed 4 bases at V and 1 base at J, leaving 2 bases unmatched. Germline values: CDR1 LNHDA, CDR2 SQIVND (reference sequence). This CDR3 is built from 14 residues. The CDR3 is CASSSGQGNTEAFF. CDR3 nucleotides: TGTGCCAGTAGTAGCGGACAGGGGAACACTGAAGCTTTCTTT.

The chain carries TRBV2 and TRBJ1-2; 8 positions agree with TRBD1. Germline CDR1 reads SNHLY; CDR2 reads FYNNEI. This CDR3 is built from 14 residues. The junction had 6 bases not matched to a gene; V was cut back by 4 bases and J by 5 bases. CDR3 sequence reads: CASSGARTGYGYTF. CDR3 nucleotides: TGTGCCAGCAGTGGGGCCCGGACAGGGTATGGCTACACCTTC.

The chain couples TRBV7-9 to TRBJ1-2; D is perhaps TRBD1 (6 bases). Deletions cut 0 bases from V and 5 bases from J, with 19 bases between. The CDR3 spans 17 residues. Germline V gene lookup returns CDR1 SEHNR and CDR2 FQNEAQ (reference sequence). For the CDR3, the DNA is TGTGCCAGCAGCTTAGCCCGTAGGGGGGGCCCACTTTATGGCTACACCTTC. Translation gives CASSLARRGGPLYGYTF.

This sequence joins TRBV19 and TRBJ2-1; 8 bases fit TRBD1. The CDR3 length is 15 residues. Trimming at V came to 7 bases and at J to 2 bases, leaving 7 bases not matched to a gene. CDR1 is LNHDA, CDR2 SQIVND, per germline (reference sequence). CDR3 sequence (DNA): TGTGCCAGTACCGCAGGGGGCCTACCCTACAATGAGCAGTTCTTC. Protein product: CASTAGGLPYNEQFF.

V gene TRBV4-3 combines with J gene TRBJ1-1, with D unclear. The germline gives CDR1 LGHNA, CDR2 YSLEER. V gave up 0 bases and J gave up 2 bases, with 13 bases separating them. The CDR3 length is 16 residues. CDR3: CASSQDGSLSNTEAFF. The CDR3 DNA is TGCGCCAGCAGCCAAGATGGCTCGCTTTCTAACACTGAAGCTTTCTTT.

J is TRBJ2-1 and V is TRBV30; the match to TRBD2 covers 9 bases. CDR3 length: 16 amino acids. The ends lost 4 bases at V and 4 bases at J; junction bases unmatched: 11. The germline gives CDR1 GTSNPN, CDR2 SVGIG (reference sequence). The CDR3 coding sequence is TGTGCCTGGACCAACGGGGCTAGCGGGACTTACAATGAGCAGTTCTTC. Translation: CAWTNGASGTYNEQFF.

The chain joins TRBV3-1 (or the pseudogene TRBV3-2) to TRBJ2-1; weak D call: TRBD2 (6 bases). The CDR3 is 15 amino acids. Per the germline V gene, CDR1 is LGHDT and CDR2 is YNNKEL (reference sequence). V was trimmed by 0 bases and J by 10 bases, leaving 16 bases between them. The CDR3 region is CASSQDTLGRGEQFF. In DNA, the CDR3 is TGTGCCAGCAGCCAAGATACATTAGGGCGGGGAGAGCAGTTCTTC.

The CDR3 here is CASSQEGGRGELFF. The CDR3 nucleotides read TGCGCCAGCAGCCAAGAGGGAGGGAGAGGGGAGCTGTTTTTT. The rearrangement joins TRBV4-3 to TRBJ2-2; 7 bases fit TRBD2. The CDR3 has 14 amino acids. V lost 0 bases and J lost 8; bases outside the gene matches: 3. Germline values: CDR1 LGHNA, CDR2 YSLEER.

The chain links TRBV30 to TRBJ1-5; TRBD1 is a possible D gene (5 bases). Trimming left V 3 bases short and J 6 bases short, with 9 bases between. The CDR3 loop spans 12 amino acids. Per the germline V gene, CDR1 is GTSNPN and CDR2 is SVGIG (reference sequence). CDR3 nucleotide sequence: TGTGCCTGGAGCAGGGTCGGTCAGCCCCAGCATTTT. Translation gives CAWSRVGQPQHF.

The DNA for the CDR3 is TGCGCCAGCAGCTCACGATACACAGGGACCTTCGTCCACGAGCAGTACGTC. Translation: CASSSRYTGTFVHEQYV. J is TRBJ2-7 and V is TRBV5-1; D perhaps matches TRBD1 (6 bases). The CDR3 spans 17 residues. Trimming left V 3 bases short and J 5 bases short, with 24 bases between. The germline CDR1 and CDR2 sequences are SGHRS and YFSETQ.

The chain combines TRBV10-1 with TRBJ2-7, with 9 bases lining up with TRBD1. V lost 9 bases and J lost 0; bases outside the gene matches: 6. The CDR3 is 14 amino acids. CDR1 is WNHNN, CDR2 SYGVQD, per germline (reference sequence). CDR3 sequence reads: CARQGAFNSYEQYV. CDR3 DNA sequence: TGCGCCAGACAGGGGGCGTTTAACTCCTACGAGCAGTACGTC.

The J gene is TRBJ2-3, the V gene TRBV15, with 12 bases aligning to TRBD2. The germline V gene encodes CDR1 LNHNV and CDR2 YYDKDF (reference sequence). The ends lost 1 base at V and 0 bases at J; junction bases unmatched: 2. The CDR3 is 17 residues long. In DNA form, the CDR3 reads TGTGCCACCAGCAGAGGCGGGACTAGCGGGAGCACAGATACGCAGTATTTT. This sequence encodes CATSRGGTSGSTDTQYF.

The rearrangement uses TRBV4-1 and TRBJ1-6; D is unresolved. V lost 7 bases to trimming and J lost 0 bases, with 13 bases between them. Germline CDR1 MGHRA, CDR2 YSYEKL. This CDR3 has 16 residues. CDR3 bases: TGCGCCAGCAACCCGGGGTTTAGCTCCTATAATTCACCCCTCCACTTT. It encodes CASNPGFSSYNSPLHF.